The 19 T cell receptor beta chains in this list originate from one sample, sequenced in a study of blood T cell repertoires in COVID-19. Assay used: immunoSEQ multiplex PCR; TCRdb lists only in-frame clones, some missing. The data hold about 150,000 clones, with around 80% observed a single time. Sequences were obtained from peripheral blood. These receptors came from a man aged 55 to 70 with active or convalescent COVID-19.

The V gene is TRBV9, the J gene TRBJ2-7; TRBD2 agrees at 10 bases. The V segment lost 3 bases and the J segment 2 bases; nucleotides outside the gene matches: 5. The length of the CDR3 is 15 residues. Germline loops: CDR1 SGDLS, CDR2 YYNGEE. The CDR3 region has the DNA TGTGCCAGCAGCGCTGGACTAGCGGAGGCCTACGAGCAGTACTTC. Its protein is CASSAGLAEAYEQYF.

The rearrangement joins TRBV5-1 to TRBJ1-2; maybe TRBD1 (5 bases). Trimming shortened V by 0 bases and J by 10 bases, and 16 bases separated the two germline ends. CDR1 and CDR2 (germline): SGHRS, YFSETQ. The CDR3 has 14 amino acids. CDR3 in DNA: TGCGCCAGCAGCTTGGCTGGACAAAACCTGGACTACACCTTC. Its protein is CASSLAGQNLDYTF.

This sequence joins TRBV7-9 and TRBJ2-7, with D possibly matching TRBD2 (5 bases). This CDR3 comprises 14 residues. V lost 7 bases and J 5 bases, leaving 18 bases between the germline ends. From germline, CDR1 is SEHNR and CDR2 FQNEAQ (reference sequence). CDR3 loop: CASTLGGALNEQYF. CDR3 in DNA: TGTGCCAGCACCCTCGGAGGTGCTCTCAACGAGCAGTACTTC. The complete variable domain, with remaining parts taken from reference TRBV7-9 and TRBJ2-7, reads DTGVSQNPRHKITKRGQNVTFRCDPISEHNRLYWYRQTLGQGPEFLTYFQNEAQLEKSRLLSDRFSAERPKGSFSTLEIQRTEQGDSAMYLCASTLGGALNEQYFGPGTRLTVT.

For the CDR3, the DNA is TGTGCCAGCAGTGAGGAGGGAGGGCAAAATGAGCAGTTCTTC. Translated, it gives CASSEEGGQNEQFF. This chain links TRBV2 with TRBJ2-1; 7 bases are shared with TRBD2. With 3 bases clipped from V and 7 bases from J, the junction kept 6 bases outside the gene matches. The CDR3 has 14 amino acids. Germline values: CDR1 SNHLY, CDR2 FYNNEI.

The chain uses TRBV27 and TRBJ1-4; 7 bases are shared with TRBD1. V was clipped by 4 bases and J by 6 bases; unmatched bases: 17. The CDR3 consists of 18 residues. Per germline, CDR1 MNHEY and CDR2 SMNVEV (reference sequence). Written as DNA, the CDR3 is TGTGCCAGCAGTTATTACTCCCCCGTTGCAGGGGGAGATGAAAAACTGTTTTTT. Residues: CASSYYSPVAGGDEKLFF.

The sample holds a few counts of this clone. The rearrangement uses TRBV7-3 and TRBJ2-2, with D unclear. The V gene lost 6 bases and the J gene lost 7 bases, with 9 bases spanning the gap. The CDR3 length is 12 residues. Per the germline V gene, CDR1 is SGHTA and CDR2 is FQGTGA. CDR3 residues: CASRRPSGELFF. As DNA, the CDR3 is TGTGCCAGCAGGAGACCTAGCGGGGAGCTGTTTTTT.

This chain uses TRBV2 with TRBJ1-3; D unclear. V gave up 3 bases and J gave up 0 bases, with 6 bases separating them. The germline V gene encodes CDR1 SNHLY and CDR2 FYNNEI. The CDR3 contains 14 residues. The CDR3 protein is CASSERYSGNTIYF. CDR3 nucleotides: TGTGCCAGCAGTGAGCGCTACTCTGGAAACACCATATATTTT.

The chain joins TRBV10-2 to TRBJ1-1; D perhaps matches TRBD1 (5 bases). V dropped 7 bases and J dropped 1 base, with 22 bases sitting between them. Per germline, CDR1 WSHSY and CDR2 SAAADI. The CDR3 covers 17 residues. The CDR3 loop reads CASTARTLATSNTEAFF. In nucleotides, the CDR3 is TGCGCCAGCACCGCACGGACATTAGCTACCTCGAACACTGAAGCTTTCTTT.

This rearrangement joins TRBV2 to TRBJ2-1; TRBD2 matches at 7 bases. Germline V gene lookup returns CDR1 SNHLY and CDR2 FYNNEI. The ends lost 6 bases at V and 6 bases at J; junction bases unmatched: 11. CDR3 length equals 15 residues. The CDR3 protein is CASRGGTIGANEQFF. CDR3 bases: TGTGCCAGCAGGGGGGGGACTATAGGGGCCAATGAGCAGTTCTTC. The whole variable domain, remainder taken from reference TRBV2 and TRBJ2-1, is EPEVTQTPSHQVTQMGQEVILRCVPISNHLYFYWYRQILGQKVEFLVSFYNNEISEKSEIFDDQFSVERPDGSNFTLKIRSTKLEDSAMYFCASRGGTIGANEQFFGPGTRLTVL.

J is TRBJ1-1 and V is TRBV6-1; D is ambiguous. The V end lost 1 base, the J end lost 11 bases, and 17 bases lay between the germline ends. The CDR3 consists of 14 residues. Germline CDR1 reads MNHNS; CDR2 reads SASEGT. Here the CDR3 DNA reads TGTGCCAGCAGTGAAGGTAATCCAGGTAGCGGGGCTTTCTTT. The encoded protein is CASSEGNPGSGAFF.

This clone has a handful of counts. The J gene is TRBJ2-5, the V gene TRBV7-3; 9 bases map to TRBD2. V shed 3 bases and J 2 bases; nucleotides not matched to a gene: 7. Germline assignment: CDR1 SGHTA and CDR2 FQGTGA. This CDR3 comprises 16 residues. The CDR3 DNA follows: TGTGCCAGCAGCTTCGTAGCGGGAGCTGCTCAAGAGACCCAGTACTTC. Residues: CASSFVAGAAQETQYF.

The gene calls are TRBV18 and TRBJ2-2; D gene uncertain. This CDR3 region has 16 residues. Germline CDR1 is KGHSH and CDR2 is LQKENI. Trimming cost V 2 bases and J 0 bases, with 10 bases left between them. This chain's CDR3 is CASSPVTIANTGELFF. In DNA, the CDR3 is TGTGCCAGCTCACCAGTTACTATCGCGAACACCGGGGAGCTGTTTTTT.

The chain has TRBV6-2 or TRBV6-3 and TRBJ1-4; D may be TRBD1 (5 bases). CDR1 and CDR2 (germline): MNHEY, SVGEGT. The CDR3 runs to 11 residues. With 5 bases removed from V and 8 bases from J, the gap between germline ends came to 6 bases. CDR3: CASSRTEKLFF. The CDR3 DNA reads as TGTGCCAGCAGTCGGACAGAAAAACTGTTTTTT.

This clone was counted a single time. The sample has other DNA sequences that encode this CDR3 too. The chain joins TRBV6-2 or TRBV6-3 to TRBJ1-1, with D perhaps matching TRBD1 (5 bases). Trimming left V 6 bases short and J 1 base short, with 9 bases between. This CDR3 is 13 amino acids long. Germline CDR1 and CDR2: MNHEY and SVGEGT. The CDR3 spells CASSLQGNTEAFF. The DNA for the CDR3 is TGTGCCAGCAGCCTCCAGGGGAACACTGAAGCTTTCTTT.

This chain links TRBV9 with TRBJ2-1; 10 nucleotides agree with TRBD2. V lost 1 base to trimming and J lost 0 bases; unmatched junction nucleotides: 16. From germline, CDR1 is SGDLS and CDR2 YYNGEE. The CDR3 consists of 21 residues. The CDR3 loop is CASSVRASGGYAISSYNEQFF. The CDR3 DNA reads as TGTGCCAGCAGCGTACGGGCTAGCGGGGGATACGCCATTAGCTCCTACAATGAGCAGTTCTTC.

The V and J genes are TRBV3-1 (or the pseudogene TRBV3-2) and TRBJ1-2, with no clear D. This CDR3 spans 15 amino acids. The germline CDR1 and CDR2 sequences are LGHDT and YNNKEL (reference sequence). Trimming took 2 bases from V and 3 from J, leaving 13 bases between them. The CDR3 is CASSQRTGRDYGYTF. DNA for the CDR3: TGTGCCAGCAGCCAAAGAACTGGGAGGGACTATGGCTACACCTTC.

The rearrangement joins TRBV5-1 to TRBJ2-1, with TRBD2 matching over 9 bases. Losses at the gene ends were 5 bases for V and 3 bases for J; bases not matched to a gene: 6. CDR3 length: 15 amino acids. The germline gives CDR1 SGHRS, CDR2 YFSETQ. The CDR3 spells CASRRSGSYYNEQFF. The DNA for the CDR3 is TGCGCCAGCAGGCGTAGCGGGAGCTACTACAATGAGCAGTTCTTC.

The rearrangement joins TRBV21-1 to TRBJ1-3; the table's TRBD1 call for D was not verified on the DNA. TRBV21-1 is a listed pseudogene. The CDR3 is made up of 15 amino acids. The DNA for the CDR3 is TGTGCCAGCAGCACCCACAGGGGGAGTGGAAACACCATATATTTT. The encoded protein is CASSTHRGSGNTIYF.

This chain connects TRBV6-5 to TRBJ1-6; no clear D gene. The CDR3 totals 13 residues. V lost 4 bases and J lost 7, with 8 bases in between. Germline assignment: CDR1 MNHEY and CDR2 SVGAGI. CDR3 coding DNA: TGTGCCAGCAGTTCGGAGGGAAATTCACCCCTCCACTTT. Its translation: CASSSEGNSPLHF.